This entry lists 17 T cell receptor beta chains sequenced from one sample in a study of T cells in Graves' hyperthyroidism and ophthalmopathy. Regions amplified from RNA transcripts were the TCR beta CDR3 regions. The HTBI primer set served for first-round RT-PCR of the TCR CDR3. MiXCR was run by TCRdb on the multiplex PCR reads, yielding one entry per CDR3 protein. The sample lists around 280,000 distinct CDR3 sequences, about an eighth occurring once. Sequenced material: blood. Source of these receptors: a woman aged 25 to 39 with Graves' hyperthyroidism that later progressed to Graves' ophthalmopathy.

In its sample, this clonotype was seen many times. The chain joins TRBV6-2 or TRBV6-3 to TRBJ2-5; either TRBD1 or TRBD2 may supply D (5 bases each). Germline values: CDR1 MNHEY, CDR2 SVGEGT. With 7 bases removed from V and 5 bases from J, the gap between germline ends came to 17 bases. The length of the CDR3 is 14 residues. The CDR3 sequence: CASTRSGGGETQYF. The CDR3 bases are TGTGCCAGCACCCGTTCTGGGGGTGGCGAGACCCAGTACTTC.

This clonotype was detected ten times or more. CDR3 sequence reads: CASTSPARVNYGYTF. The CDR3 region has the DNA TGTGCCAGCACCTCCCCAGCTAGGGTTAACTATGGCTACACCTTC. V usage is TRBV28 and J usage is TRBJ1-2; no clear D gene. CDR3 length: 15 amino acids. Germline V gene sequence: CDR1 MDHEN, CDR2 SYDVKM. The V end was cut by 7 bases, the J end by 1 base, with 16 bases between.

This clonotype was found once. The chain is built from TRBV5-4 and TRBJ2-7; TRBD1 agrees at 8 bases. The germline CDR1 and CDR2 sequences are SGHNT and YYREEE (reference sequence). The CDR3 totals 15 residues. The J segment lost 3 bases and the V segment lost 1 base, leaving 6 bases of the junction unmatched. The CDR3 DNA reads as TGTGCCAGCAGCTTGCGTTCGGACAGGGACTACGAGCAGTACTTC. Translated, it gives CASSLRSDRDYEQYF.

CDR3 coding DNA: TGTGCCAGCAGCCGATGGGGCCAGTCCTACGAGCAGTACTTC. Its protein product is CASSRWGQSYEQYF. J is TRBJ2-7 and V is TRBV27, with D perhaps TRBD1 (5 bases). CDR1 is MNHEY, CDR2 SMNVEV, per germline (reference sequence). This CDR3 spans 14 amino acids. V lost 6 bases, J lost 1 base, and 13 bases lay in between.

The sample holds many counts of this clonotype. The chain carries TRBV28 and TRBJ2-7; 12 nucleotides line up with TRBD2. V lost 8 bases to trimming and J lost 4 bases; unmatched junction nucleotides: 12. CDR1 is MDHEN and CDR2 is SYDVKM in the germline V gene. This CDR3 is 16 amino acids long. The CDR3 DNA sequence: TGTGCCAGCGCTCCCCTTAGACTAGCGGGAGTGTACGAGCAGTACTTC. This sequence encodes CASAPLRLAGVYEQYF.

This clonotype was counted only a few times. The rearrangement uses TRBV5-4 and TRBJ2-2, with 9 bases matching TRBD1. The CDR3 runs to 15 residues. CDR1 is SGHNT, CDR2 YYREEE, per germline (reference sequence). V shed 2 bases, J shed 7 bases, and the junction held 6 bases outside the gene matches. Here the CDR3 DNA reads TGTGCCAGCAGCTTACAGGGGGCGATGGACGGGGAGCTGTTTTTT. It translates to CASSLQGAMDGELFF.

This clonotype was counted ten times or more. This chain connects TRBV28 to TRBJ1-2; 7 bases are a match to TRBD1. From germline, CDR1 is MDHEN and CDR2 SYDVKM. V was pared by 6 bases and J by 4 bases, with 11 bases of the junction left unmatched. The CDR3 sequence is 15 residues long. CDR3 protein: CASSPVHYRGYGYTF. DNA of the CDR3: TGTGCCAGCAGCCCAGTCCACTACAGGGGCTATGGCTACACCTTC.

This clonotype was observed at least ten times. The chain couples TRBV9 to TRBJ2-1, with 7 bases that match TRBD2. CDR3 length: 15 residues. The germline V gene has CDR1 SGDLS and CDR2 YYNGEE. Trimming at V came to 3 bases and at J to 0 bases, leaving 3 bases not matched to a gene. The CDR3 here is CASSDSGTSYNEQFF. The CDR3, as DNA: TGTGCCAGCAGCGACAGCGGGACCTCCTACAATGAGCAGTTCTTC.

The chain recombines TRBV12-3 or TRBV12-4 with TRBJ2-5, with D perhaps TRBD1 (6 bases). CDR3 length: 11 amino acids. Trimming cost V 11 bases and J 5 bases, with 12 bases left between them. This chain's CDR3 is CASAGVETQYF. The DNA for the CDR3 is TGTGCCTCAGCAGGGGTTGAGACCCAGTACTTC.

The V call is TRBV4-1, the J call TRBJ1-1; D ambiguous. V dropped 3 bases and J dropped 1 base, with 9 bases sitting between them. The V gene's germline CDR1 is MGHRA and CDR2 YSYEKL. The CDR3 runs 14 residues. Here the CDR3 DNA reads TGCGCCAGCAGCCATCCAGGCGGGAACACTGAAGCTTTCTTT. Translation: CASSHPGGNTEAFF.

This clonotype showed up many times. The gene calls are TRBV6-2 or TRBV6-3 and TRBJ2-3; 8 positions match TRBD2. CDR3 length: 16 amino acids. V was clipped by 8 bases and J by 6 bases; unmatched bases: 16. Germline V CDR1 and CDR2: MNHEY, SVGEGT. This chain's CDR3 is CASDELSGTQGDTQYF. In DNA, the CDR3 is TGTGCCAGCGACGAACTTAGCGGGACCCAGGGGGATACGCAGTATTTT.

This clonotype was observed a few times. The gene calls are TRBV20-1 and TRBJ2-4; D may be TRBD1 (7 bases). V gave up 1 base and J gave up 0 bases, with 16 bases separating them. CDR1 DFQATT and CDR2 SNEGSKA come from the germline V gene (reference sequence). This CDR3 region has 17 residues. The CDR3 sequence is CSARGLGGTLAKNIQYF. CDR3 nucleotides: TGCAGTGCTAGAGGACTAGGGGGCACACTAGCCAAAAACATTCAGTACTTC.

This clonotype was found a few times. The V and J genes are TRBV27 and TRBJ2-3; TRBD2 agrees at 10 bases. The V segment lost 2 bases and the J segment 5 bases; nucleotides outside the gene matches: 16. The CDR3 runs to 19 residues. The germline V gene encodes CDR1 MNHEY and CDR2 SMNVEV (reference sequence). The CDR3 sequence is CASSLRMASGSFSRDTQYF. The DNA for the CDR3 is TGTGCCAGCAGTTTAAGGATGGCTAGCGGGAGTTTTAGTAGAGATACGCAGTATTTT.

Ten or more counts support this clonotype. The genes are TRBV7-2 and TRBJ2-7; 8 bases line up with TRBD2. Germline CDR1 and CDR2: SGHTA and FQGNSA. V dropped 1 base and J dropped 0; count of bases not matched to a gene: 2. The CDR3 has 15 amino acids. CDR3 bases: TGTGCCAGCAGCTTAGATCGGGGGGGCTCCTACGAGCAGTACTTC. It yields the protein CASSLDRGGSYEQYF. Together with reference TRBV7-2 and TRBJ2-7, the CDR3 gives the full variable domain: GAGVSQSPSNKVTEKGKDVELRCDPISGHTALYWYRQSLGQGLEFLIYFQGNSAPDKSGLPSDRFSAERTGGSVSTLTIQRTQQEDSAVYLCASSLDRGGSYEQYFGPGTRLTVT.

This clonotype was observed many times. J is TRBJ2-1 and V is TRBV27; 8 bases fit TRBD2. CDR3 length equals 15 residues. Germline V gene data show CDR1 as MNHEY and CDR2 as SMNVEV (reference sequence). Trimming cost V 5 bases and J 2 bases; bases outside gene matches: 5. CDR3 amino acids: CASSNGRAPYNEQFF. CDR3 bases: TGTGCCAGCAGTAACGGGAGGGCCCCCTACAATGAGCAGTTCTTC.

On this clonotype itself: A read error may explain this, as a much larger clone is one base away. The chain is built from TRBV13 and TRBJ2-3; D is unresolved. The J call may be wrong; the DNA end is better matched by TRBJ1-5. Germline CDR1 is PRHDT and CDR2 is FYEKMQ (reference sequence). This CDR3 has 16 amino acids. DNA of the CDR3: TGTGCCAGCAGCCCTATAGCGGGAGGGCATCAAGATACGCAGCATTTT. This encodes CASSPIAGGHQDTQHF.

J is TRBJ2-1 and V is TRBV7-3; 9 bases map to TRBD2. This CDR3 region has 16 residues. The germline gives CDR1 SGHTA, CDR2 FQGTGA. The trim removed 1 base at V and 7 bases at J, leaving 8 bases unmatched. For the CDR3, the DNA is TGTGCCAGCAGCTTAAATGCGGGAGGGCCGCGTAATGAGCAGTTCTTC. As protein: CASSLNAGGPRNEQFF.